The entry that follows covers one T cell receptor beta chain sequence. The data were produced by immunoSEQ multiplex PCR, yet TCRdb's version contains in-frame clones alone and is incomplete. The sample holds around 470,000 clones; 90% are singletons and the top ten take less than 0.75%. Germline loops: CDR1 SGHAT, CDR2 FQNNGV. V shed 5 bases, J shed 6 bases, and the junction held 12 bases outside the gene matches. CDR3 length: 16 residues. These data belong to a study of blood T cell repertoires in COVID-19. Overall study: PBMCs, B-cell-depleted T cells, or T cells provided the cDNA or gDNA that made up the material.

Sequenced sample: PBMCs or T cells enriched from blood (not recorded which). The rearrangement links TRBV11-2 to TRBJ2-2; TRBD2 agrees at 7 bases. The sequence derives from a young man who had recovered from COVID-19. In DNA form, the CDR3 reads TGTGCCAGCAGCCACCTGGGCGGGGGTAGAGCCGGGGAGCTGTTTTTT. It encodes CASSHLGGGRAGELFF. The variable domain in full, with the rest retrieved from reference TRBV11-2 and TRBJ2-2, is EAGVAQSPRYKIIEKRQSVAFWCNPISGHATLYWYQQILGQGPKLLIQFQNNGVVDDSQLPKDRFSAERLKGVDSTLKIQPAKLEDSAVYLCASSHLGGGRAGELFFGEGSRLTVL.